The entry below describes one TCR beta chain. Clones were sequenced by immunoSEQ multiplex PCR, and TCRdb holds only the in-frame ones, with some missing. The sample contains under 150,000 clones, roughly 89% of which appear only once. The data are from a study of T cell responses to AZD1222 COVID-19 vaccine. V was pared by 6 bases and J by 12 bases, with 9 bases of the junction left unmatched. CDR3 size: 14 residues. Germline V gene lookup returns CDR1 MDHEN and CDR2 SYDVKM. Specimen: peripheral blood, collected on day 0 of AZD1222 vaccination. This clonotype originated in an adult in good health. This chain uses TRBV28 with TRBJ2-1; 12 bases agree with TRBD2. CDR3 region: CASSSTSGRGGQFF. As DNA, the CDR3 is TGTGCCAGCAGCTCGACTAGCGGGAGAGGCGGGCAGTTCTTC.